The clone carrying this TCR beta chain was seen a handful of times. Preparation of the TCRbeta library was carried out with unique molecular identifiers. TCRdb redid the calling of the PCR reads with MiXCR, one entry per CDR3 protein. The table lists approximately 400,000 distinct CDR3 sequences, 11% of them singletons. This specimen belongs to a study of T-cell reconstitution after alpha-beta-depleted transplantation in children. Trimming removed 5 bases at V and 0 bases at J, with 10 bases between. Germline V lookup: CDR1 SEHNR, CDR2 FQNEAQ (reference sequence). CDR3 length: 14 amino acids. The sequences come from PBMCs from the stem cell graft donor, collected from the stem cell graft. The TCR comes from a human donor who donated a stem cell graft to a child with acute myeloid leukemia. V usage is TRBV7-9 and J usage is TRBJ2-5; D is undetermined. The CDR3 bases are TGTGCCAGCAGCCCGTCCGTGTACCAAGAGACCCAGTACTTC. This codes for CASSPSVYQETQYF.